This passage covers 27 T cell receptor beta chains from one sample sequenced in a study of T cell repertoires in cytomegalovirus infection. TCRdb reprocessed the reads with MiXCR, giving one entry per CDR3 protein. Here the sample spans 200,000 to 300,000 distinct CDR3 sequences, roughly 15% being singletons. The sequenced sample was PBMCs. Receptors were obtained from a human donor in good health (CMV status not recorded). Some clones in this sample may be carry-over from other donors' samples.

This clonotype has a count of ten or more. The chain has TRBV7-8 and TRBJ2-7; D may match TRBD1 or TRBD2 (5 bases each). The V end was cut by 2 bases, the J end by 4 bases, with 15 bases between. The V gene's germline CDR1 is SGHVS and CDR2 FQNEAQ. The CDR3 length is 15 residues. CDR3 nucleotide sequence: TGTGCCAGCAGCTTATCCGGGACGACCCGTTACGAGCAGTACTTC. This codes for CASSLSGTTRYEQYF.

This clonotype was counted ten times or more. J is TRBJ1-1 and V is TRBV12-3 or TRBV12-4; possible D gene TRBD1, 5 bases. There are 14 residues in the CDR3. Trimming shortened V by 1 base and J by 5 bases, and 11 bases separated the two germline ends. The DNA of the CDR3 is TGTGCCAGCAGTTTAGGAGGGACGGGTACTGAAGCTTTCTTT. It codes for CASSLGGTGTEAFF.

This clonotype has only a few counts. J is TRBJ2-1 and V is TRBV18, with TRBD2 identical over 10 bases. Looked up from germline, CDR1 is KGHSH and CDR2 is LQKENI. With V trimmed by 3 bases and J by 4 bases, 3 bases remained unmatched. The CDR3 runs 15 residues. CDR3 sequence (DNA): TGTGCCAGCTCACCTGCACTAGCGGGGTACAATGAGCAGTTCTTC. Translated, it gives CASSPALAGYNEQFF. The full variable domain, completed using reference TRBV18 and TRBJ2-1, is NAGVMQNPRHLVRRRGQEARLRCSPMKGHSHVYWYRQLPEEGLKFMVYLQKENIIDESGMPKERFSAEFPKEGPSILRIQQVVRGDSAAYFCASSPALAGYNEQFFGPGTRLTVL.

As to this clonotype: Its ends do not fully match the called genes, so a read error is possible. The genes are TRBV7-7 and TRBJ1-1, with 9 bases identical to TRBD1. CDR1 and CDR2 (germline): SSHAT, FNYEAQ (reference sequence). The CDR3 consists of 15 residues. The CDR3 DNA is TGTGCTAGCAGCCGATTCCCGGGACAGGGTAGTGAAGCTTTCTTT. This codes for CASSRFPGQGSEAFF.

Details on this clonotype: The junction and the germline gene differ at one end; a read error may be behind it. The DNA of the CDR3 is TGTGCCAGCAGTGATGGGGTACTGACGTCTTTTTTT. Translating gives CASSDGVLTSFF. The gene calls are TRBV2 and TRBJ1-1; D not resolved. CDR3 length: 12 residues. Germline-derived CDR1 and CDR2 are SNHLY and FYNNEI. The variable domain in full, completed from reference TRBV2 and TRBJ1-1, reads EPEVTQTPSHQVTQMGQEVILRCVPISNHLYFYWYRQILGQKVEFLVSFYNNEISEKSEIFDDQFSVERPDGSNFTLKIRSTKLEDSAMYFCASSDGVLTSFFGQGTRLTVV.

With regard to this clonotype: A much larger clone lies one base from this, so it may be a read error. The chain employs TRBV20-1 and TRBJ2-6, with D uncertain. Germline values: CDR1 DFQATT, CDR2 SNEGSKA (reference sequence). The CDR3 consists of 17 residues. Trimming pared 3 bases from V and 0 bases from J, leaving 15 bases between. Written as DNA, the CDR3 is TGCAGTGCTAGCTACGTCTCCGCTCTCTCTGGGGCCAACGTCCTGACTTTC. It encodes CSASYVSALSGANVLTF.

This clonotype was found many times. The chain joins TRBV28 to TRBJ2-7, with 8 nucleotides matching TRBD1. In germline, CDR1 is MDHEN, CDR2 SYDVKM. The V and J ends lost 6 bases and 0 bases, in that order; junction bases with no gene match: 25. The CDR3 is made up of 21 amino acids. The CDR3 sequence: CASSPLRDRRPGNPFSYEQYF. Written as DNA, the CDR3 is TGTGCCAGCAGCCCGTTACGGGACAGGCGGCCCGGCAACCCCTTCTCCTACGAGCAGTACTTC.

This clonotype was observed many times. The chain couples TRBV7-2 to TRBJ1-2; TRBD1 might be the D (5 bases). Trimming cost V 3 bases and J 3 bases, with 11 bases left between them. The CDR3 runs to 14 residues. Germline V gene data show CDR1 as SGHTA and CDR2 as FQGNSA. CDR3 nucleotide sequence: TGTGCCAGCAGCTTGACCGGGACGGACTATGGCTACACCTTC. Translation gives CASSLTGTDYGYTF.

The chain uses TRBV29-1 and TRBJ2-2; no clear D. V lost 3 bases and J 3 bases, leaving 8 bases between the germline ends. This CDR3 has 13 amino acids. CDR1 SQVTM and CDR2 ANQGSEA come from the germline V gene. This CDR3 is CSVDEQHTGELFF. CDR3 DNA sequence: TGCAGCGTTGATGAACAGCACACCGGGGAGCTGTTTTTT.

This clonotype was detected ten times or more. CDR3 sequence: CASSKLNEQFF. The DNA for the CDR3 is TGTGCCAGCAGCAAGCTCAATGAGCAGTTCTTC. The gene calls are TRBV7-2 and TRBJ2-1; no firm D call. Germline assignment: CDR1 SGHTA and CDR2 FQGNSA. The CDR3 consists of 11 residues. Trimming took 5 bases from V and 6 from J, leaving 5 bases between them.

The rearrangement joins TRBV7-8 to TRBJ2-7, with D possibly being TRBD2 (6 bases). CDR1 SGHVS and CDR2 FQNEAQ come from the germline V gene. The CDR3 runs 14 residues. V was pared by 4 bases and J by 3 bases, with 13 bases between. DNA for the CDR3: TGTGCCAGCAGCTCTTCAGCGGGCTACTACGAGCAGTACTTC. Its protein is CASSSSAGYYEQYF.

A few counts support this clonotype. The genes are TRBV29-1 and TRBJ1-1; D not resolved. The CDR3 has 11 amino acids. Looked up from germline, CDR1 is SQVTM and CDR2 is ANQGSEA. The CDR3 DNA sequence: TGCAGTTCTACAGACGGGGCTGAAGCTTTCTTT. This gives the protein CSSTDGAEAFF.

This clonotype was seen at least ten times. The V gene is TRBV7-2, the J gene TRBJ2-5; 16 nucleotides line up with TRBD2. Germline V gives CDR1 SGHTA, CDR2 FQGNSA. With V trimmed by 6 bases and J by 5 bases, 12 bases remained unmatched. The CDR3 loop spans 18 amino acids. CDR3 protein: CASSRLGTSGRAGETQYF. CDR3 nucleotides: TGTGCCAGCAGTCGTCTCGGGACTAGCGGGAGGGCCGGGGAGACCCAGTACTTC.

In this sample, this clonotype turned up many times. The V gene is TRBV7-9, the J gene TRBJ1-1; 9 bases fit TRBD1. Germline CDR1 SEHNR, CDR2 FQNEAQ (reference sequence). Trimming removed 3 bases from V and 6 bases from J; junction bases left unmatched: 11. The CDR3 consists of 16 residues. The CDR3 DNA sequence: TGTGCCAGCAGCTTCACCTCGACAGGGGGGAGGGCTGAAGCTTTCTTT. It specifies CASSFTSTGGRAEAFF.

The chain carries TRBV12-3 or TRBV12-4 and TRBJ1-2; 7 bases agree with TRBD1. This CDR3 comprises 14 residues. J was trimmed by 2 bases and V by 6 bases; bases with no gene match: 6. The CDR3 loop reads CASREGQLNYGYTF. The CDR3 region has the DNA TGTGCCAGCAGAGAGGGACAGTTAAACTATGGCTACACCTTC.

Ten or more counts support this clonotype. The chain recombines TRBV12-3 or TRBV12-4 with TRBJ2-7, with 11 bases matching TRBD2. V was pared by 3 bases and J by 4 bases, with 2 bases of the junction left unmatched. The CDR3 spans 14 residues. The CDR3 here is CASSLTSGAYEQYF. The CDR3, as DNA: TGTGCCAGCAGTTTGACTAGCGGGGCTTACGAGCAGTACTTC.

This rearrangement joins TRBV11-2 to TRBJ2-5; D perhaps matches TRBD1 (5 bases). V lost 5 bases, J lost 0 bases, and 10 bases lay in between. This CDR3 region has 14 residues. Germline assignment: CDR1 SGHAT and CDR2 FQNNGV. The CDR3 here is CASSPAGYQETQYF. DNA for the CDR3: TGTGCCAGCAGCCCCGCAGGGTACCAAGAGACCCAGTACTTC. Complete variable domain (other parts from reference TRBV11-2 and TRBJ2-5): EAGVAQSPRYKIIEKRQSVAFWCNPISGHATLYWYQQILGQGPKLLIQFQNNGVVDDSQLPKDRFSAERLKGVDSTLKIQPAKLEDSAVYLCASSPAGYQETQYFGPGTRLLVL.

This clonotype was detected many times. The CDR3 DNA sequence: TGTGCCAGCAGCTTAGATACCTACAATGAGCAGTTCTTC. It encodes CASSLDTYNEQFF. The rearrangement uses TRBV7-2 and TRBJ2-1; D remains unclear. The germline CDR1 and CDR2 sequences are SGHTA and FQGNSA. V was cut by 1 base and J by 2 bases, with 3 bases left in between. This CDR3 contains 13 residues.

As DNA, the CDR3 is TGTGCCAGCACCTTTTCAGGTGGGCCCTACGAGCAGTACTTC. Protein sequence: CASTFSGGPYEQYF. The chain uses TRBV11-2 and TRBJ2-7; no firm D call. Per the germline V gene, CDR1 is SGHAT and CDR2 is FQNNGV. The CDR3 length is 14 residues. Trimming left V 7 bases short and J 2 bases short, with 15 bases between.

There are many counts of this clonotype. This sequence joins TRBV4-2 and TRBJ1-1; D possibly corresponds to TRBD1 (5 bases). The CDR3 extends over 18 amino acids. V lost 1 base and J 0 bases, leaving 18 bases between the germline ends. Per the germline V gene, CDR1 is LGHNA and CDR2 is YNFKEQ. The DNA for the CDR3 is TGTGCCAGCAGCCAAGCGATCGGCCGACAGCGCATGAACACTGAAGCTTTCTTT. This translates into CASSQAIGRQRMNTEAFF.

The genes are TRBV11-3 and TRBJ2-1; 8 bases align to TRBD1. The CDR3 consists of 14 residues. Germline V CDR1 and CDR2: SGHNT, YENEEA. Trimming took 5 bases from V and 4 from J; bases not matched to a gene: 4. DNA for the CDR3: TGTGCCAGCAGCATAGGACAGGGTTACAATGAGCAGTTCTTC. Amino acids: CASSIGQGYNEQFF.

This clonotype was observed at least ten times. This chain links TRBV7-9 with TRBJ1-5; TRBD1 is a possible D gene (5 bases). Trimming stripped 0 bases from V and 7 bases from J, with 13 bases between. The germline V gene has CDR1 SEHNR and CDR2 FQNEAQ (reference sequence). This CDR3 comprises 15 residues. CDR3 protein: CASSLAAGDGQPQHF. CDR3 DNA sequence: TGTGCCAGCAGCTTAGCAGCGGGGGATGGGCAGCCCCAGCATTTT.

In its sample, this clonotype was seen a few times. The chain uses TRBV4-3 and TRBJ2-1; TRBD2 is a possible D gene (5 bases). The V gene lost 1 base and the J gene lost 7 bases, with 17 bases spanning the gap. The CDR3 is 16 amino acids. Looked up from germline, CDR1 is LGHNA and CDR2 is YSLEER. The CDR3 region has the DNA TGCGCCAGCAGCCAAGTCGGTGTCCTAGCCAAGAATGAGCAGTTCTTC. Translation gives CASSQVGVLAKNEQFF.

Notes on this clonotype: This may arise from a read error, as a much more abundant clone is one base away. The gene calls are TRBV2 and TRBJ2-2; tentative D call: TRBD2 (5 bases). There are 14 residues in the CDR3. The germline gives CDR1 SNHLY, CDR2 FYNNEI. Written as DNA, the CDR3 is TGTGCCACCGAACCCGGAATGAACACCGGGGTGCTGTTTTTT. Its protein product is CATEPGMNTGVLFF.

The V and J genes are TRBV7-2 and TRBJ2-3, with TRBD1 as a possible D gene (5 bases). CDR1 is SGHTA, CDR2 FQGNSA, per germline. V lost 5 bases to trimming and J lost 4 bases, with 10 bases between them. The CDR3 consists of 13 residues. The CDR3 coding sequence is TGTGCCAGCAGCCCTGAACAGGCAGATACGCAGTATTTT. Translated: CASSPEQADTQYF.

This sequence joins TRBV28 and TRBJ1-6, with 9 bases matching TRBD1. CDR3 size: 15 residues. Trimming cost V 1 base and J 10 bases; bases outside gene matches: 5. The germline CDR1 and CDR2 sequences are MDHEN and SYDVKM. The CDR3 spells CASSLYRGLGSPLHF. For the CDR3, the DNA is TGTGCCAGCAGTTTATACAGGGGGCTAGGATCACCCCTCCACTTT.

There are a few counts of this clonotype. J is TRBJ2-1 and V is TRBV20-1; unclear D gene. CDR1 is DFQATT and CDR2 is SNEGSKA in the germline V gene (reference sequence). CDR3 length: 13 residues. Between the trimmed V and J ends, which lost 0 bases and 8 bases, there was a span of 11 bases. The CDR3 loop reads CSARDKALHEQFF. The CDR3 region has the DNA TGCAGTGCTAGAGATAAAGCCTTACATGAGCAGTTCTTC.